These T cell receptor beta chains were read from a single sample in a study of blood T cell repertoires in COVID-19. Some clones are missing from TCRdb's copy, which holds only in-frame ones; the method was immunoSEQ multiplex PCR. This repertoire shows 220,000 or so clones, over 80% found once; its top ten account for over 0.75%. Sequencing used PBMCs or T cells enriched from blood (not recorded which). The receptors here all came from a man in his fifties or sixties who had been exposed to COVID-19. Both conserved end residues are part of each CDR3. Each record gives: CDR3 protein, CDR3 DNA, D gene, clone size, V gene, J gene. D genes are given only for firm matches. Expanded clones are given a class, and other clones once, few, many or no size at all.

CDR3 protein: CASSQDLGREQYF
CDR3 DNA: TGTGCCAGCAGCCAAGATCTGGGCCGCGAGCAGTACTTC
D gene: .
clone size: .
V gene: TRBV14
J gene: TRBJ2-7

CDR3 protein: CASSLGNQGQGYYGYTF
CDR3 DNA: TGTGCCAGCAGCTTAGGGAACCAGGGACAGGGGTACTATGGCTACACCTTC
D gene: TRBD1
clone size: .
V gene: TRBV11-2
J gene: TRBJ1-2

CDR3 protein: CASSYMYQETQYF
CDR3 DNA: TGCGCCAGCAGCTACATGTACCAAGAGACCCAGTACTTC
D gene: .
clone size: .
V gene: TRBV5-1
J gene: TRBJ2-5

CDR3 protein: CASSPRGRQETQYF
CDR3 DNA: TGCGCCAGCAGCCCTCGGGGTCGTCAAGAGACCCAGTACTTC
D gene: .
clone size: .
V gene: TRBV4-1
J gene: TRBJ2-5

CDR3 protein: CASLVSSNEQFF
CDR3 DNA: TGTGCCAGCTTGGTTTCGAGCAATGAGCAGTTCTTC
D gene: .
clone size: .
V gene: TRBV28
J gene: TRBJ2-1

CDR3 protein: CASQPRGTGELFF
CDR3 DNA: TGTGCCAGCCAACCCAGGGGGACCGGGGAGCTGTTTTTT
D gene: TRBD1
clone size: .
V gene: TRBV28
J gene: TRBJ2-2

CDR3 protein: CASSLGSGYQPQHF
CDR3 DNA: TGCGCCAGCAGCCTAGGGTCGGGGTATCAGCCCCAGCATTTT
D gene: .
clone size: once
V gene: TRBV5-1
J gene: TRBJ1-5

CDR3 protein: CASSSGQAKNIQYF
CDR3 DNA: TGTGCCAGCAGTTCGGGACAGGCCAAAAACATTCAGTACTTC
D gene: TRBD1
clone size: .
V gene: TRBV28
J gene: TRBJ2-4

CDR3 protein: CASSFSTGAANYGYTF
CDR3 DNA: TGCGCCAGCAGCTTCTCCACAGGGGCCGCTAACTATGGCTACACCTTC
D gene: TRBD1
clone size: .
V gene: TRBV5-1
J gene: TRBJ1-2

CDR3 protein: CASRAQVQEQFF
CDR3 DNA: TGTGCCAGCCGTGCCCAGGTGCAGGAGCAGTTCTTC
D gene: .
clone size: once
V gene: TRBV28
J gene: TRBJ2-1

CDR3 protein: CASSFWDRVPDTQYF
CDR3 DNA: TGTGCCAGCAGCTTCTGGGACAGGGTACCAGATACGCAGTATTTT
D gene: TRBD1
clone size: .
V gene: TRBV11-2
J gene: TRBJ2-3

CDR3 protein: CASSLDGRGDTGELFF
CDR3 DNA: TGCGCCAGCAGCTTGGATGGGCGCGGGGATACCGGGGAGCTGTTTTTT
D gene: .
clone size: .
V gene: TRBV5-1
J gene: TRBJ2-2

CDR3 protein: CAISYGGSRQETQYF
CDR3 DNA: TGTGCCATCAGTTACGGGGGGTCGCGGCAAGAGACCCAGTACTTC
D gene: TRBD2
clone size: once
V gene: TRBV10-3
J gene: TRBJ2-5

CDR3 protein: CASSEAQGQGTSRPFF
CDR3 DNA: TGTGCCAGCAGTGAAGCGCAAGGACAGGGAACCTCTCGGCCTTTCTTT
D gene: TRBD1
clone size: .
V gene: TRBV6-1
J gene: TRBJ1-1

CDR3 protein: CASIAVVARSYNEQFF
CDR3 DNA: TGTGCCAGCATCGCTGTAGTCGCACGCTCCTACAATGAGCAGTTCTTC
D gene: .
clone size: .
V gene: TRBV28
J gene: TRBJ2-1

CDR3 protein: CASSYQGGGEKLFF
CDR3 DNA: TGTGCCAGCAGCTATCAGGGTGGTGGAGAAAAACTGTTTTTT
D gene: .
clone size: .
V gene: TRBV9
J gene: TRBJ1-4

CDR3 protein: CASSDGEDHRGNQPQHF
CDR3 DNA: TGTGCCAGCAGTGACGGAGAGGACCACCGGGGAAATCAGCCCCAGCATTTT
D gene: .
clone size: .
V gene: TRBV25-1
J gene: TRBJ1-5

CDR3 protein: CASSYSRTATEAFF
CDR3 DNA: TGTGCCAGCAGTTACAGCCGGACTGCAACTGAAGCTTTCTTT
D gene: .
clone size: .
V gene: TRBV6-5
J gene: TRBJ1-1